The next 22 T cell receptor beta chains were all read from a single sample in a study of beta chain features in type 1 diabetes. Sequencing targeted expressed TCRB transcripts, as all isolated RNA had been reverse transcribed. Using immunoSEQ multiplex PCR, the repertoire was profiled, and TCRdb retains in-frame clones only, with some absent. The profile shows about 220,000 clones, roughly a tenth of them singletons. Sequencing was carried out using central memory CD4+ T cells from blood. The source is a young man in good health.

There are a few counts of this clone. The rearrangement uses TRBV10-3 and TRBJ1-1, with D tentatively TRBD1 (6 bases). Per the germline V gene, CDR1 is ENHRY and CDR2 is SYGVKD. V was cut by 8 bases and J by 0 bases, with 7 bases left in between. The CDR3 length is 12 residues. The CDR3 DNA follows: TGTGCCATCGGACAGTTGAACACTGAAGCTTTCTTT. The encoded protein is CAIGQLNTEAFF.

J is TRBJ2-7 and V is TRBV29-1; a weak D match, TRBD2 (6 bases). Germline V gene sequence: CDR1 SQVTM, CDR2 ANQGSEA. Trimming removed 6 bases from V and 2 bases from J, with 17 bases in between. The CDR3 has 14 amino acids. Here the CDR3 DNA reads TGCAGCGTGGCGAGTGGACGGGAGACCTACGAGCAGTACTTC. Residues: CSVASGRETYEQYF.

This rearrangement joins TRBV10-3 to TRBJ2-1; D is possibly TRBD2 (5 bases). The V gene lost 7 bases and the J gene lost 8 bases, with 15 bases spanning the gap. From germline, CDR1 is ENHRY and CDR2 SYGVKD. The CDR3 length is 13 residues. As DNA, the CDR3 is TGTGCCATCAAGACTCCCGGGGTCGATGAGCAGTTCTTC. Amino acid sequence: CAIKTPGVDEQFF.

The rearrangement uses TRBV5-6 and TRBJ2-5, with 13 bases lining up with TRBD2. V was clipped by 4 bases and J by 4 bases; unmatched bases: 10. The germline V gene has CDR1 SGHDT and CDR2 YYEEEE. This CDR3 is built from 17 residues. This CDR3 is CASSPGLAGDFSETQYF. The CDR3 DNA reads as TGTGCCAGCAGCCCAGGACTAGCGGGAGACTTCTCAGAGACCCAGTACTTC.

In the case of this clone: A much more abundant neighbour one base away suggests this may be a read error. The chain links TRBV18 to TRBJ2-1, with 10 bases fitting TRBD1. Germline CDR1 and CDR2: KGHSH and LQKENI. This CDR3 is built from 17 residues. CDR3: CARSPRRPGTGESGQFF. The CDR3 DNA follows: TGTGCCCGCTCACCGCGACGCCCCGGGACAGGGGAGTCGGGGCAGTTCTTC.

This clone was observed a few times. This likely reflects a read error, since a far larger clone is one base away. The chain recombines TRBV5-4 with TRBJ2-5; D is ambiguous. The CDR3 has 16 residues. V was shortened by 0 bases and J by 1 base, with 13 bases between the two germline ends. Germline V CDR1 and CDR2: SGHNT, YYREEE (reference sequence). This chain's CDR3 is CASSLGRAALQETQYF. CDR3 nucleotide sequence: TGTGCCAGCAGCTTGGGACGGGCAGCGCTCCAAGAGACCCAGTACTTC.

This clone was seen a handful of times. This chain uses TRBV5-4 with TRBJ1-2; no clear D gene. V was shortened by 4 bases and J by 4 bases, with 17 bases between the two germline ends. The CDR3 covers 15 residues. Per germline, CDR1 SGHNT and CDR2 YYREEE (reference sequence). In DNA, the CDR3 is TGTGCCAGCAGCCCAATCGGCCAAGTTGGCTATGGCTACACCTTC. Amino acids: CASSPIGQVGYGYTF. The full variable domain, rest sourced from reference TRBV5-4 and TRBJ1-2, is ETGVTQSPTHLIKTRGQQVTLRCSSQSGHNTVSWYQQALGQGPQFIFQYYREEENGRGNFPPRFSGLQFPNYSSELNVNALELDDSALYLCASSPIGQVGYGYTFGSGTRLTVV.

This chain links TRBV7-2 with TRBJ2-5; a weak D match, TRBD2 (6 bases). V was cut by 1 base and J by 2 bases, with 8 bases left in between. CDR3 length equals 14 residues. Germline loops: CDR1 SGHTA, CDR2 FQGNSA. CDR3 sequence reads: CASSLELAQETQYF. CDR3 nucleotide sequence: TGTGCCAGCAGCTTAGAACTAGCTCAAGAGACCCAGTACTTC.

The chain has TRBV4-3 and TRBJ2-7, with D perhaps TRBD1 (6 bases). The V end lost 3 bases, the J end lost 3 bases, and 12 bases lay between the germline ends. Per the germline V gene, CDR1 is LGHNA and CDR2 is YSLEER. This CDR3 is built from 14 residues. This CDR3 reads CASSQDSYLYEQYF. The CDR3 DNA is TGCGCCAGCAGCCAGGACAGCTACCTCTACGAGCAGTACTTC.

There are a few counts of this clone. The genes are TRBV7-9 and TRBJ2-1; no firm D call. V shed 5 bases and J shed 5 bases, with 13 bases lying between them. Germline V gene lookup returns CDR1 SEHNR and CDR2 FQNEAQ (reference sequence). The CDR3 covers 14 residues. The CDR3 DNA is TGTGCCAGCAGCCCGACAAGGCGCGACAATGAGCAGTTCTTC. This gives the protein CASSPTRRDNEQFF.

V gene TRBV7-2 combines with J gene TRBJ2-1, with 7 bases aligning to TRBD1. Trimming cost V 5 bases and J 6 bases; bases outside gene matches: 10. CDR1 is SGHTA, CDR2 FQGNSA, per germline. This CDR3 contains 15 residues. The chain's CDR3 is CASSAYRDSSNEQFF. DNA of the CDR3: TGTGCCAGCAGCGCCTATCGGGACAGCTCCAATGAGCAGTTCTTC.

This clone has more than one count but fewer than ten. V usage is TRBV5-1 and J usage is TRBJ2-5; 9 bases match TRBD2. V lost 4 bases, J lost 1 base, and 8 bases stayed unmatched. The length of the CDR3 is 16 residues. Germline CDR1 reads SGHRS; CDR2 reads YFSETQ. As DNA, the CDR3 is TGCGCCAGCAGCCTCAGGGCTAGCGGGGCCCAAGAGACCCAGTACTTC. This translates into CASSLRASGAQETQYF. Variable domain in full (rest from reference TRBV5-1 and TRBJ2-5): KAGVTQTPRYLIKTRGQQVTLSCSPISGHRSVSWYQQTPGQGLQFLFEYFSETQRNKGNFPGRFSGRQFSNSRSEMNVSTLELGDSALYLCASSLRASGAQETQYFGPGTRLLVL.

At least ten counts were recorded for this clone. The chain links TRBV29-1 to TRBJ2-3, with D perhaps TRBD1 (6 bases). This CDR3 region has 12 residues. V was clipped by 6 bases and J by 2 bases, with 9 bases between them. From germline, CDR1 is SQVTM and CDR2 ANQGSEA. CDR3 loop: CSVGAATDTQYF. The CDR3 DNA follows: TGCAGCGTGGGGGCGGCCACAGATACGCAGTATTTT.

V gene TRBV4-2 combines with J gene TRBJ2-1; 14 bases align to TRBD2. This CDR3 has 20 amino acids. The ends lost 3 bases at V and 0 bases at J; junction bases unmatched: 10. Germline V CDR1 and CDR2: LGHNA, YNFKEQ. CDR3 protein: CASSQTGLAGGLGSYNEQFF. The CDR3 region has the DNA TGTGCCAGCAGCCAGACCGGACTAGCGGGAGGACTAGGCTCCTACAATGAGCAGTTCTTC.

The chain employs TRBV4-1 and TRBJ1-1, with TRBD1 matching over 8 bases. This CDR3 has 13 residues. V lost 3 bases and J lost 6; bases outside the gene matches: 3. The germline V gene has CDR1 MGHRA and CDR2 YSYEKL. The CDR3 sequence: CASSQDREAEAFF. The CDR3 DNA reads TGCGCCAGCAGCCAGGACAGGGAGGCTGAAGCTTTCTTT.

In this sample, this clone turned up a few times. Other DNA sequences in the sample encode the same CDR3. The genes are TRBV30 and TRBJ1-4, with D possibly being TRBD1 (5 bases). V was trimmed by 1 base and J by 8 bases, leaving 11 bases between them. The germline V gene encodes CDR1 GTSNPN and CDR2 SVGIG (reference sequence). CDR3 length: 13 amino acids. This CDR3 is CAWSGRAGEKLFF. Here the CDR3 DNA reads TGTGCCTGGAGTGGCAGGGCGGGGGAAAAACTGTTTTTT.

This clone was picked up a small number of times. CDR3 bases: TGCGCCAGCAGCCGGGATTCGGGCGCAGGGGTCCTCTACGAGCAGTACTTC. Protein sequence: CASSRDSGAGVLYEQYF. The chain is built from TRBV5-1 and TRBJ2-7; D perhaps matches TRBD1 (6 bases). The CDR3 has 17 residues. V shed 4 bases and J shed 3 bases, with 23 bases lying between them. Germline V lookup: CDR1 SGHRS, CDR2 YFSETQ.

A few counts support this clone. The chain couples TRBV14 to TRBJ1-1, with 9 bases lining up with TRBD1. The CDR3 contains 16 residues. V shed 5 bases and J 2 bases; nucleotides not matched to a gene: 9. In germline, CDR1 is SGHDN, CDR2 FVKESK. CDR3 in DNA: TGTGCCAGCAGCGCAATACTGGGACAGGGAAACACTGAAGCTTTCTTT. Translated, it gives CASSAILGQGNTEAFF.

This clone occurred a few times. This sequence joins TRBV9 and TRBJ2-7; 7 bases match TRBD2. From germline, CDR1 is SGDLS and CDR2 YYNGEE. This CDR3 is built from 14 residues. Losses at the gene ends were 0 bases for V and 4 bases for J; bases not matched to a gene: 4. The CDR3 DNA follows: TGTGCCAGCAGCGTAGGGGCGGGAGCTTACGAGCAGTACTTC. Translation: CASSVGAGAYEQYF.

This chain uses TRBV28 with TRBJ2-1; the match to TRBD2 covers 9 bases. The CDR3 contains 15 residues. Trimming took 2 bases from V and 4 from J; bases not matched to a gene: 3. CDR1 is MDHEN and CDR2 is SYDVKM in the germline V gene. CDR3 in DNA: TGTGCCAGCAGTTTAAGTCTAGCGGGGTACAATGAGCAGTTCTTC. Residues: CASSLSLAGYNEQFF. The whole variable domain, filled in from reference TRBV28 and TRBJ2-1, reads DVKVTQSSRYLVKRTGEKVFLECVQDMDHENMFWYRQDPGLGLRLIYFSYDVKMKEKGDIPEGYSVSREKKERFSLILESASTNQTSMYLCASSLSLAGYNEQFFGPGTRLTVL.

This clone was picked up a small number of times. The rearrangement uses TRBV19 and TRBJ2-3; D is undetermined. The CDR3 totals 15 residues. V was trimmed by 4 bases and J by 2 bases, leaving 13 bases between them. Germline V CDR1 and CDR2: LNHDA, SQIVND (reference sequence). The CDR3 bases are TGTGCCAGTAGTAAGCCCCACGGTGTCACAGATACGCAGTATTTT. Translation: CASSKPHGVTDTQYF.

Only a few counts were recorded for this clone. The chain has TRBV18 and TRBJ2-2; D is undetermined. Germline CDR1 KGHSH, CDR2 LQKENI. This CDR3 spans 14 amino acids. Trimming shortened V by 3 bases and J by 4 bases, and 9 bases separated the two germline ends. The CDR3, as DNA: TGTGCCAGCTCACCGAATCACGGCACCGGGGAGCTGTTTTTT. Its protein product is CASSPNHGTGELFF.